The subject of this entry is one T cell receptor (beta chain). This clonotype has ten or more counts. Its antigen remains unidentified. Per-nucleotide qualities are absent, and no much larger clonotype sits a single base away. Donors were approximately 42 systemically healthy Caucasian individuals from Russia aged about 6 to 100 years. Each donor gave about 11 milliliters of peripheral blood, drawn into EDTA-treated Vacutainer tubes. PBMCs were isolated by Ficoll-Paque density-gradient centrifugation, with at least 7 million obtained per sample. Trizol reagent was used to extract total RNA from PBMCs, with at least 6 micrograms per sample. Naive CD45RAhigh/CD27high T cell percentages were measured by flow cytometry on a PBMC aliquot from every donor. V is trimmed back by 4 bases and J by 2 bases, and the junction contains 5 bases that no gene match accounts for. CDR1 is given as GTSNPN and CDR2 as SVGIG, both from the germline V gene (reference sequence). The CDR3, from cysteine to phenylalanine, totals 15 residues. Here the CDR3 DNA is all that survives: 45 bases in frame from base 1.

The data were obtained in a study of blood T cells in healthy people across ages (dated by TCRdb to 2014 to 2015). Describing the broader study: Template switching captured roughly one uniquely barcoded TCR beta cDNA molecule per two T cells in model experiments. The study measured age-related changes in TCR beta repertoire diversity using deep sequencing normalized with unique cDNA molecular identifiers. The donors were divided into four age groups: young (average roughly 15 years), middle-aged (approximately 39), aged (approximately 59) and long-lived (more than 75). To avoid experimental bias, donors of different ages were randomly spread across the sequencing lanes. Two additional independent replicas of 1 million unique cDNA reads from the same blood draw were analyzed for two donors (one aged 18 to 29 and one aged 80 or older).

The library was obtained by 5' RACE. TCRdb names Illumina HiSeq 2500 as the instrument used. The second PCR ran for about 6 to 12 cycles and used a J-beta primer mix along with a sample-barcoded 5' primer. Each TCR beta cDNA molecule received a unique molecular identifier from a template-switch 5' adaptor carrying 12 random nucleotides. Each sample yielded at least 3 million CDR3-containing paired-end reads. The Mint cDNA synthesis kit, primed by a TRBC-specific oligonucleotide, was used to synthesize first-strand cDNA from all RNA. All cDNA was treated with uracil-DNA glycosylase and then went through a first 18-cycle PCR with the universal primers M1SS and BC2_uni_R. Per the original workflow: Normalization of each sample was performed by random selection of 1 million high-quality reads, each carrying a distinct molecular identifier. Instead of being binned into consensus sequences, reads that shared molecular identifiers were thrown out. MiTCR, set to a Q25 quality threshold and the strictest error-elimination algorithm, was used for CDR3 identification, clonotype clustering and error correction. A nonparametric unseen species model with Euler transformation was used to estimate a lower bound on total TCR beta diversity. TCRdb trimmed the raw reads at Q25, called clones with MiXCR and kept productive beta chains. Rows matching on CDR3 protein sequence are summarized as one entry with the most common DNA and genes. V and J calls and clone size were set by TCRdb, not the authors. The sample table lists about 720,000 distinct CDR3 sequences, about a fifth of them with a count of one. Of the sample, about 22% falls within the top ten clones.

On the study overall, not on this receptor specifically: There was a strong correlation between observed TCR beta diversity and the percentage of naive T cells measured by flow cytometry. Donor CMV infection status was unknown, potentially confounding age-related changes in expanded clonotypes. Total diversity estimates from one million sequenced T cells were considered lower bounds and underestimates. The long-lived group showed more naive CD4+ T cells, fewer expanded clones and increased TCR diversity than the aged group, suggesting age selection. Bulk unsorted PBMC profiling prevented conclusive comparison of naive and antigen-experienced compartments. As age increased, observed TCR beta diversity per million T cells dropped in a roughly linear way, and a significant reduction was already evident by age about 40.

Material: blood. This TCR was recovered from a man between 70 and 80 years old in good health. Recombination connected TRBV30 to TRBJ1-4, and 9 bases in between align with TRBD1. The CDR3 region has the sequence CAWTGTGLTNEKLFF. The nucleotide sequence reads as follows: TGTGCCTGGACCGGGACAGGGTTGACTAATGAAAAACTGTTTTTT.